This T cell receptor beta chain was identified during a study of cytomegalovirus exposure and HLA in healthy donors. This CDR3 region has 15 residues. V was pared by 5 bases and J by 0 bases, with 12 bases between. Germline CDR1 reads SGHRS; CDR2 reads YFSETQ. Broader study findings: Later on, a genetic analysis was performed. It linked a missense variant in DCLRE1C with V- and J-gene trimming of TCR beta. Presence/absence results assume similar sequencing depth per donor, which may not hold.

With regard to this clone: The antigen is unknown. The sample holds other DNA sequences that translate to the same CDR3.

The PCR was carried out with 60 Vbeta primers and 13 Jbeta primers. Produced via immunoSEQ multiplex PCR; TCRdb's table is partial and in-frame only. This sample has under 200,000 clones, with 84% found just once. The specimen was PBMCs. The TCR was taken from a man younger than 45 in good health and CMV-seronegative. This chain connects TRBV5-1 to TRBJ1-5; no firm D call. The CDR3 DNA reads as TGCGCCAGCAGTCTATCGGGAAATAGCAATCAGCCCCAGCATTTT. Its translation: CASSLSGNSNQPQHF.